This T cell receptor beta chain was obtained from a study of Graves' ophthalmopathy and Graves' hyperthyroidism. RNA transcripts provided the template for amplifying TCR beta CDR3 regions. HTBI-primed RT-PCR formed the first round, and a multiplex PCR formed the second. TCRdb analysed the multiplex PCR reads with MiXCR anew, one entry per CDR3 protein. Of 210,000 or so distinct CDR3 sequences listed, 29% were seen once; the top ten hold about 9.3%. V was cut by 4 bases and J by 7 bases, with 10 bases left in between. This CDR3 has 13 residues. This sequence joins TRBV12-3 or TRBV12-4 and TRBJ2-2; D may be TRBD2 (6 bases). The sample consisted of peripheral blood. This TCR was recovered from a man aged 50-60 years with Graves' ophthalmopathy. This CDR3 is CASSSLGGGELFF. The DNA for the CDR3 is TGTGCCAGCAGTTCCCTCGGGGGCGGGGAGCTGTTTTTT.